The rows below give T cell receptor beta chains drawn from one sample of a study of T cell changes during pregnancy in multiple sclerosis. Repertoires were generated with immunoSEQ multiplex PCR, while TCRdb's copy carries only in-frame clones and drops some. The table lists fewer than 50,000 clones, roughly nine tenths of them singletons. The sequencing here drew on CD8+ T cells from peripheral blood mononuclear cells, taken after pregnancy. These receptors were collected from a female donor with multiple sclerosis, enrolled in a pregnancy study. The CDR3 runs from the conserved cysteine through the conserved F or W. D genes are given only for firm matches. Clone size, where shown, is once, few, many, or a class for clones that have expanded.

12	.	.	TRBJ1-1	TRBV19	CASEALNTEAFF	TGTGCCAGCGAGGCCTTGAACACTGAAGCTTTCTTT
14	.	.	TRBJ1-5	TRBV6-5	CASSLRGSNQPQHF	TGTGCCAGCAGTTTGAGGGGGAGCAATCAGCCCCAGCATTTT
12	.	.	TRBJ2-7	TRBV27	CASSFDPGEQYF	TGTGCCAGCAGTTTTGACCCGGGGGAGCAGTACTTC
13	.	.	TRBJ1-2	TRBV19	CASSIPLSYGYTF	TGTGCCAGTAGTATCCCATTGAGCTATGGCTACACCTTC
14	TRBD1	.	TRBJ1-1	TRBV28	CASSGDRQNTEAFF	TGTGCCAGCAGTGGGGACAGGCAGAACACTGAAGCTTTCTTT
13	.	.	TRBJ1-5	TRBV21-1	CASSNGTHQPQHF	TGTGCCAGCAGCAATGGGACACATCAGCCCCAGCATTTT
18	TRBD2	.	TRBJ2-3	TRBV13	CASSLGGLAGAGTDTQYF	TGTGCCAGCAGCTTAGGCGGACTAGCGGGGGCCGGCACAGATACGCAGTATTTT
15	.	.	TRBJ2-5	TRBV5-5	CASNNLEGRGETQYF	TGTGCCAGCAACAACTTGGAGGGGCGAGGAGAGACCCAGTACTTC
14	TRBD1	.	TRBJ1-2	TRBV9	CASSVGQGDYGYTF	TGTGCCAGCAGCGTAGGTCAGGGGGACTATGGCTACACCTTC
14	.	.	TRBJ1-5	TRBV5-8	CATEESYSNQPQHF	TGTGCCACCGAGGAATCTTATAGCAATCAGCCCCAGCATTTT
13	.	.	TRBJ2-1	TRBV5-6	CASSQGGYGEQFF	TGTGCCAGCTCCCAGGGGGGTTACGGTGAGCAGTTCTTC
16	TRBD1	once	TRBJ2-5	TRBV7-9	CASSFGTATYQETQYF	TGTGCCAGCAGCTTCGGGACAGCGACGTACCAAGAGACCCAGTACTTC
17	.	once	TRBJ1-6	TRBV28	CASVIGSPSSYNSPLHF	TGTGCCAGCGTCATCGGGAGCCCGAGCTCCTATAATTCACCCCTCCACTTT
15	TRBD1	.	TRBJ1-2	TRBV7-9	CASSYDRQGQYGYTF	TGTGCCAGCAGCTACGACCGACAGGGACAATATGGCTACACCTTC
12	.	.	TRBJ1-2	TRBV29-1	CSVDREIYGYTF	TGCAGCGTTGACAGGGAAATATATGGCTACACCTTC
15	.	.	TRBJ1-2	TRBV15	CATRVVGREGYGYTF	TGTGCCACCAGAGTAGTGGGCAGGGAGGGTTATGGCTACACCTTC
13	.	.	TRBJ1-5	TRBV28	CASRRGYNQPQHF	TGTGCCAGCAGGCGGGGGTACAATCAGCCCCAGCATTTT
13	.	.	TRBJ1-2	TRBV29-1	CSVEGGGVYGYTF	TGCAGCGTTGAGGGAGGGGGAGTATATGGCTACACCTTC
16	TRBD2	.	TRBJ2-5	TRBV13	CASSSTSGGAKETQYF	TGTGCCAGCAGCTCGACTAGCGGGGGGGCAAAGGAGACCCAGTACTTC
14	TRBD1	.	TRBJ2-7	TRBV27	CASSSGTGRYEQYF	TGTGCCAGCAGTTCCGGGACAGGACGCTACGAGCAGTACTTC
16	.	.	TRBJ2-3	TRBV14	CASSHLRGEGTDTQYF	TGTGCCAGCAGCCACCTTAGGGGGGAGGGAACAGATACGCAGTATTTT
14	.	.	TRBJ2-3	TRBV11-2	CASSLVQGPDTQYF	TGTGCCAGCAGCTTAGTTCAGGGCCCAGATACGCAGTATTTT
14	.	.	TRBJ1-5	TRBV6-6	CASLSVAGDQPQHF	TGTGCCAGCCTCTCGGTGGCAGGTGATCAGCCCCAGCATTTT
11	.	.	TRBJ1-2	TRBV2	CASLTGIGYTF	TGTGCCAGTCTCACAGGGATTGGCTACACCTTC
16	.	.	TRBJ2-6	TRBV6-1	CASSDPGRAGANVLTF	TGTGCCAGCAGTGACCCCGGCAGGGCTGGGGCCAACGTCCTGACTTTC
14	TRBD2	.	TRBJ2-3	TRBV15	CATSRTSGGDTQYF	TGTGCCACCAGCAGGACTAGCGGGGGAGATACGCAGTATTTT
12	.	.	TRBJ1-1	TRBV5-6	CASKRGGTEAFF	TGTGCCAGCAAGCGGGGTGGAACTGAAGCTTTCTTT
17	TRBD1	once	TRBJ1-3	TRBV7-6	CASSYQTGELAGNTIYF	TGTGCCAGCAGCTACCAGACAGGGGAGCTGGCTGGAAACACCATATATTTT
16	.	.	TRBJ1-3	TRBV4-1	CASSQESEGVGNTIYF	TGCGCCAGCAGCCAAGAGAGCGAGGGCGTCGGAAACACCATATATTTT
13	.	.	TRBJ1-5	TRBV30	CAWSVFGAQPQHF	TGTGCCTGGAGTGTCTTTGGGGCTCAGCCCCAGCATTTT
19	TRBD2	.	TRBJ2-1	TRBV9	CASSPRLAGGRKIYNEQFF	TGTGCCAGCAGCCCCAGGCTAGCGGGGGGGCGAAAGATTTACAATGAGCAGTTCTTC
14	.	.	TRBJ1-2	TRBV2	CASRDRWANYGYTF	TGTGCCAGCAGGGACAGATGGGCTAACTATGGCTACACCTTC
15	TRBD1	.	TRBJ1-6	TRBV11-2	CASSLGQGYRSPLHF	TGTGCCAGCAGCTTAGGACAGGGGTACAGATCACCCCTCCACTTT
16	TRBD2	.	TRBJ2-7	TRBV9	CASSVVGGGGTYEQYF	TGTGCCAGCAGCGTAGTCGGCGGCGGGGGGACCTACGAGCAGTACTTC
13	.	.	TRBJ2-2	TRBV29-1	CSVEVADTGELFF	TGCAGCGTTGAGGTGGCAGACACCGGGGAGCTGTTTTTT
15	.	.	TRBJ1-3	TRBV9	CASSVTGSSGNTIYF	TGTGCCAGCAGCGTAACGGGGAGCTCTGGAAACACCATATATTTT
20	TRBD1	.	TRBJ1-1	TRBV11-3	CASLNRGQGVGKRKGTEAFF	TGTGCCAGCTTAAATAGGGGGCAGGGAGTAGGTAAGCGGAAGGGCACTGAAGCTTTCTTT
13	.	few	TRBJ1-1	TRBV25-1	CASSQGLKGEAFF	TGTGCCAGCAGCCAGGGGTTGAAAGGTGAAGCTTTCTTT
20	TRBD2	.	TRBJ2-1	TRBV13	CASSLGRRLAGDHSYNEQFF	TGTGCCAGCAGCTTAGGCCGTAGACTAGCGGGGGACCACTCCTACAATGAGCAGTTCTTC
13	.	.	TRBJ2-1	TRBV5-4	CASSLRGYNEQFF	TGTGCCAGCAGCTTGAGGGGTTACAATGAGCAGTTCTTC
13	TRBD1	.	TRBJ2-7	TRBV5-1	CASSVGDSYEQYF	TGCGCCAGCAGCGTAGGGGACAGCTACGAGCAGTACTTC
13	.	once	TRBJ2-7	TRBV5-1	CASSLDASYEQYF	TGCGCCAGCAGCTTGGATGCGTCCTACGAGCAGTACTTC
17	.	.	TRBJ2-5	TRBV9	CASSVGAGATSRETQYF	TGTGCCAGCAGCGTCGGGGCGGGGGCCACCAGCAGAGAGACCCAGTACTTC
12	.	.	TRBJ1-2	TRBV18	CASSQEGYGYTF	TGTGCCAGCTCCCAGGAGGGCTATGGCTACACCTTC
15	.	.	TRBJ2-5	TRBV6-1	CASSDTLQPQETQYF	TGTGCCAGCAGTGATACCTTACAGCCTCAAGAGACCCAGTACTTC
13	.	once	TRBJ2-7	TRBV27	CASSLGGSYEQYF	TGTGCCAGCAGCCTTGGGGGGTCCTACGAGCAGTACTTC
15	.	.	TRBJ1-3	TRBV4-1	CASSQDRGYENTIYF	TGCGCCAGCAGCCAAGATCGAGGGTACGAAAACACCATATATTTT
19	TRBD2	.	TRBJ2-2	TRBV7-3	CASSPRTSGGRWDTGELFF	TGTGCCAGCAGCCCCCGGACTAGCGGGGGGCGGTGGGACACCGGGGAGCTGTTTTTT
16	TRBD1	.	TRBJ2-5	TRBV27	CASSSFTGGAGETQYF	TGTGCCAGCAGTTCGTTTACAGGGGGCGCTGGTGAGACCCAGTACTTC
17	.	.	TRBJ2-2	TRBV9	CASSEPGVRVPTGELFF	TGTGCCAGCAGCGAGCCTGGGGTCAGGGTTCCCACCGGGGAGCTGTTTTTT
18	.	.	TRBJ1-1	TRBV7-6	CASSPMVGRDKLNTEAFF	TGTGCCAGCAGCCCCATGGTTGGGCGAGACAAGTTGAACACTGAAGCTTTCTTT
17	.	once	TRBJ2-3	TRBV12-5	CASGLVISSHSTDTQYF	TGTGCTAGTGGTTTGGTAATATCGAGTCATAGCACAGATACGCAGTATTTT
12	.	.	TRBJ1-2	TRBV9	CASRTTGYGYTF	TGTGCCAGCAGAACGACAGGCTACGGCTACACCTTC
14	TRBD2	few	TRBJ2-1	TRBV19	CASQGALAGVEQFF	TGTGCCAGCCAGGGAGCACTAGCGGGGGTTGAGCAGTTCTTC
14	TRBD1	.	TRBJ1-4	TRBV11-2	CASSYGQGYEKLFF	TGTGCCAGCAGCTACGGACAGGGGTATGAAAAACTGTTTTTT